This TCR beta chain was observed in a study of regulatory dendritic cells for organ transplantation. Naive CD45RA+ and memory CD45RO+ CD4+ or CD8+ T cells were FACS-sorted. The CDR3 is 15 amino acids. Between the trimmed V and J ends, which lost 7 bases and 2 bases, there was a span of 17 bases. CDR1 is MNHNS and CDR2 is SASEGT in the germline V gene. Generated by immunoSEQ multiplex PCR, the TCRdb table keeps only in-frame clones and is missing some. The data contain 35,000 to 40,000 clones, 90% to 95% of them seen just once; the ten biggest clones take up 0.11%. The sample taken for sequencing was naive CD8+ T cells from blood. Specified subset: CD45RA+ naive T cells. This receptor was identified in a human donor in good health. This chain links TRBV6-1 with TRBJ2-5; TRBD2 might be the D (6 bases). CDR3 sequence: CASMAPASGQETQYF. DNA for the CDR3: TGTGCCAGCATGGCCCCCGCGAGCGGGCAAGAGACCCAGTACTTC.